A selection of T cell receptor beta chains follows, all from one sample in a study of molecular identifiers for immune sequencing clone quantification. MiXCR, applied by TCRdb to the PCR reads, yields one record per CDR3 protein. The top ten hold roughly 0.7% of the sample, which has hundreds of thousands of distinct CDR3 sequences, roughly 23% seen once. Sequencing was carried out using naive CD8+ T cells from blood, with Jurkat cell RNA spiked in. All receptors derive from a human donor in good health. Some libraries in this study had Jurkat cell RNA spiked in. CDR3s include the opening cysteine and the closing phenylalanine or tryptophan. The D gene is left open where the match is weak. For some rows the clone size is stated as once, few or many, or as a class when expanded; others skip it.

NA TRBJ2-7 TRBV6-5 NA TGTGCCAGCAGTTACGCCGGGGGTCAATACGAGCAGTACTTC CASSYAGGQYEQYF
NA TRBJ1-3 TRBV6-5 few TGTGCCAGCAGCCTAGAACTCTCTGGAAACACCATATATTTT CASSLELSGNTIYF
TRBD1 TRBJ2-3 TRBV10-3 once TGTGCCATCAGTGACCCGGGACAGGGTTTAAATACGCAGTATTTT CAISDPGQGLNTQYF
NA TRBJ2-3 TRBV19 few TGTGCCAGTAGTTCTCGCCTAAACTGGGGGACAAGCACAGATACGCAGTATTTT CASSSRLNWGTSTDTQYF
TRBD2 TRBJ2-3 TRBV7-8 many TGTGCCAGCAGCCCGTTGACTAGCCTCGGCACAGATACGCAGTATTTT CASSPLTSLGTDTQYF
TRBD1 TRBJ2-7 TRBV6-2/TRBV6-3 NA TGTGCCAGCAGCAACCCGACAGGGGAGGCTGCCTACGAGCAGTACTTC CASSNPTGEAAYEQYF
NA TRBJ2-7 TRBV11-3 NA TGTGCCGGCAGCGGCGGCGCCGAGCAGTACTTC CAGSGGAEQYF
TRBD1 TRBJ2-7 TRBV28 NA TGTGCCAGCACGGGGACAGACCTTCACGAGCAGTACTTC CASTGTDLHEQYF
NA TRBJ2-3 TRBV7-6 NA TGTGCCAGCAGCTTAAGATCCGGCACAGATACGCAGTATTTT CASSLRSGTDTQYF
NA TRBJ2-5 TRBV6-6 many TGTGCCAGCAGTTACTCGAGGGGGGACGGAGAGACCCAGTACTTC CASSYSRGDGETQYF
NA TRBJ2-7 TRBV28 NA TGTGCCAGCAGTTGGGGGGTAGGTTCCTACGAGCAGTACTTC CASSWGVGSYEQYF
NA TRBJ2-7 TRBV4-3 NA TGCGCCAGCAGCCAAGGGTCAGGGCTGGACGAGCAGTACTTC CASSQGSGLDEQYF
TRBD1 TRBJ2-5 TRBV29-1 many TGCAGCGTCCCCGGACAGGCGGGAGAGACCCAGTACTTC CSVPGQAGETQYF
NA TRBJ2-1 TRBV12-3/TRBV12-4 few TGTGCCAGCAGTCTGGCCCCTCGTGATGAGCAGTTCTTC CASSLAPRDEQFF
NA TRBJ2-7 TRBV27 NA TGTGCCAGCAGCAACGGGGGGCTTAACGAGCAGTACTTC CASSNGGLNEQYF
TRBD1 TRBJ1-2 TRBV7-9 many TGTGCCAGCAGCCGTCCTCCGGGACAGGAGATGTATGGCTACACCTTC CASSRPPGQEMYGYTF
NA TRBJ1-5 TRBV12-3/TRBV12-4 few TGTGCCAGCAGTTTACGGGGCATAAAACCCAATAGCAATCAGCCCCAGCATTTT CASSLRGIKPNSNQPQHF
NA TRBJ2-7 TRBV30 many TGTGCCTGGGCGTCAGGCTACGAGCAGTACTTC CAWASGYEQYF
TRBD1 TRBJ2-7 TRBV5-6 few TGTGCCAGCAGCTGGACGGACAGGGATCCATGGTACAAGCAGTACTTC CASSWTDRDPWYKQYF
TRBD1 TRBJ2-7 TRBV5-5 NA TGTGCCAGCAGCATAGGTCGGACAGGGGGCCACGAGCAGTACTTC CASSIGRTGGHEQYF
TRBD1 TRBJ2-1 TRBV24-1 NA TGTGCCACCAGTGATGGTGGGACAGGGCCCTTCAATGAGCAGTTCTTC CATSDGGTGPFNEQFF
TRBD2 TRBJ2-5 TRBV6-5 many TGTGCCAGCAGCCGCGGCCAACTAGCGGGAGTCGGGGAGACCCAGTACTTC CASSRGQLAGVGETQYF
NA TRBJ2-7 TRBV20-1 NA TGCAGTGCTAGGGTAGGGGCTACCTACGAGCAGTACTTC CSARVGATYEQYF
NA TRBJ1-1 TRBV7-9 many TGTGCCAGCAGCGGGATGAACACTGAAGCTTTCTTT CASSGMNTEAFF
TRBD1 TRBJ2-2 TRBV30 NA TGTGCCTGGGCACAGGGGTTTGGTACCGGGGAGCTGTTTTTT CAWAQGFGTGELFF
TRBD2 TRBJ2-1 TRBV12-3/TRBV12-4 few TGTGCCAGCAGGGGGATGGCGGGGGGGCACACCTACAATGAGCAGTTCTTC CASRGMAGGHTYNEQFF
NA TRBJ2-7 TRBV20-1 many TGCAGTGCTAGTGCATTCAGCGGAGCCTACGAGCAGTACTTC CSASAFSGAYEQYF
TRBD2 TRBJ2-5 TRBV20-1 many TGCAGTGCGGAAGGGACTAGCGGGGAGGAGACCCAGTACTTC CSAEGTSGEETQYF
NA TRBJ1-5 TRBV20-1 few TGCAGTGCTAGAGATCCCGGCGATGTGGGGGTGCAGCCCCAGCATTTT CSARDPGDVGVQPQHF
TRBD2 TRBJ2-7 TRBV29-1 many TGCAGCGTTGTTGGGGGGGAGTACGAGCAGTACTTC CSVVGGEYEQYF
TRBD2 TRBJ2-1 TRBV7-8 many TGTGCCAGCAGCCTCATCGGGGGGGCGACGAATGAGCAGTTCTTC CASSLIGGATNEQFF
NA TRBJ2-1 TRBV9 few TGTGCCAGCAGCGTAGTGGGGCCCGATGAGCAGTTCTTC CASSVVGPDEQFF
TRBD1 TRBJ2-6 TRBV24-1 many TGTGCCACCGGAGCACGGGACAGGGGGTCTGGGGCCAACGTCCTGACTTTC CATGARDRGSGANVLTF
NA TRBJ2-5 TRBV28 NA TGTGCCAGCAGTATGATATCAGAGACCCAGTACTTC CASSMISETQYF
TRBD2 TRBJ2-5 TRBV11-2 NA TGTGCCAGCAGCTTAGGACTAGCGGGGGTGATCCTACAAGAGACCCAGTACTTC CASSLGLAGVILQETQYF
NA TRBJ2-7 TRBV7-2 many TGTGCCAGCAGCTTAGGGGGGAGTACCTACGAGCAGTACTTC CASSLGGSTYEQYF
TRBD1 TRBJ2-3 TRBV4-3 NA TGCGCCAGCAGCCAAGATGTCACAGGGGTTTTTACGCAGTATTTT CASSQDVTGVFTQYF
TRBD2 TRBJ2-1 TRBV12-3/TRBV12-4 few TGTGCCAGCAGTCACCTAAGTCTAGCGGGGGGGCATGAGCAGTTCTTC CASSHLSLAGGHEQFF
TRBD2 TRBJ2-1 TRBV19 few TGTGCCAGTAGTATTTCGGGGGGTAATGAGCAGTTCTTC CASSISGGNEQFF
NA TRBJ2-7 TRBV5-1 many TGCGCCAGCAGCTCAATGAGGTACGAGCAGTACTTC CASSSMRYEQYF
TRBD1 TRBJ1-5 TRBV12-3/TRBV12-4 NA TGTGCCAGCAGGACAGGGGGCAGATGGGATCAGCCCCAGCATTTT CASRTGGRWDQPQHF
TRBD2 TRBJ2-1 TRBV24-1 few TGTGCCACCAGTGATTCGCGGGAGACTACTCACTACAATGAGCAGTTCTTC CATSDSRETTHYNEQFF
TRBD1 TRBJ1-5 TRBV2 many TGTGCCAGCTGTTCGGGACAGGGGGCTTCGAGCAATCAGCCCCAGCATTTT CASCSGQGASSNQPQHF
NA TRBJ2-7 TRBV7-9 NA TGTGCCAGCAGCTCATTCGGCGCGGATTCCTACGAGCAGTACTTC CASSSFGADSYEQYF
TRBD2 TRBJ2-7 TRBV4-1 NA TGCGCCAGCAGCCTCGCTGAGGTAGCGGGGGGAACCTTCGAGCAGTACTTC CASSLAEVAGGTFEQYF
NA TRBJ1-6 TRBV4-1 NA TGCGCCAGCAGCCAAGAACCTCCCGGTGAGGATCCCCTCCACTTT CASSQEPPGEDPLHF